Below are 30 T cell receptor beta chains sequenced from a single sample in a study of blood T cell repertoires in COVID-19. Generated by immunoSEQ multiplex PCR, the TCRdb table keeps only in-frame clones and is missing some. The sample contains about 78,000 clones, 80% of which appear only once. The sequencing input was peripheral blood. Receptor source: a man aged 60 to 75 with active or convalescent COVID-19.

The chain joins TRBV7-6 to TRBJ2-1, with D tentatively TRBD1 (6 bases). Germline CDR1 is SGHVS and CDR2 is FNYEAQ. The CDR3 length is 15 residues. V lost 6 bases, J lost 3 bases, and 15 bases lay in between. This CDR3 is CASSTADRYYNEQFF. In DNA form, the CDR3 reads TGTGCCAGCAGTACAGCCGACAGGTACTACAATGAGCAGTTCTTC.

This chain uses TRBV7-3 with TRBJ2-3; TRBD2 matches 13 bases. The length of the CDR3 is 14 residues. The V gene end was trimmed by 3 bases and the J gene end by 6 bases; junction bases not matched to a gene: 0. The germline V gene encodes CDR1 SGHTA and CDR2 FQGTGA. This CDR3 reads CASSLGLAGDTQYF. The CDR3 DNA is TGTGCCAGCAGCTTGGGACTAGCGGGGGATACGCAGTATTTT.

The chain's CDR3 is CASSLDRSSYEQYF. For the CDR3, the DNA is TGTGCCAGCAGCCTTGACAGGAGCTCCTACGAGCAGTACTTC. The rearrangement links TRBV6-5 to TRBJ2-7, with a tentative D call TRBD1 (6 bases). The CDR3 is 14 residues long. Trimming removed 6 bases from V and 0 bases from J, with 12 bases in between. The germline CDR1 and CDR2 sequences are MNHEY and SVGAGI.

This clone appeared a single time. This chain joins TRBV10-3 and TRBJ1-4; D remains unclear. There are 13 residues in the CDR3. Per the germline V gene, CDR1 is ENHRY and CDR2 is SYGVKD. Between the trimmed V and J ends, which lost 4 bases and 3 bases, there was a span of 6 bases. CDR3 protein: CAISGTANEKLFF. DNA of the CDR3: TGTGCCATCAGTGGGACTGCTAATGAAAAACTGTTTTTT.

CDR3 bases: TGTGCCAGCAGTTTGGGGCAGCATCAGCCCCAGCATTTT. Translated, it gives CASSLGQHQPQHF. This chain connects TRBV12-3 or TRBV12-4 to TRBJ1-5; perhaps TRBD1 as D (5 bases). This CDR3 spans 13 amino acids. Trimming took 3 bases from V and 5 from J, leaving 8 bases between them.

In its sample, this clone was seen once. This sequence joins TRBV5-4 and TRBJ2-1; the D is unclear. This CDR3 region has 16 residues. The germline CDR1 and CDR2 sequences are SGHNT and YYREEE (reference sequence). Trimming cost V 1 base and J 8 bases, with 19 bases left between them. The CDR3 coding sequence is TGTGCCAGCAGCTTGTGGATTAGGCTTGCTGGGCATGAGCAGTTCTTC. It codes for CASSLWIRLAGHEQFF.

DNA of the CDR3: TGCGCCAGCAGCTTACGGACAGGGGACAATGAGCAGTTCTTC. Translation gives CASSLRTGDNEQFF. This chain uses TRBV5-1 with TRBJ2-1, with 9 bases aligning to TRBD1. The CDR3 length is 14 residues. Trimming removed 2 bases from V and 5 bases from J; junction bases left unmatched: 2. Germline V CDR1 and CDR2: SGHRS, YFSETQ.

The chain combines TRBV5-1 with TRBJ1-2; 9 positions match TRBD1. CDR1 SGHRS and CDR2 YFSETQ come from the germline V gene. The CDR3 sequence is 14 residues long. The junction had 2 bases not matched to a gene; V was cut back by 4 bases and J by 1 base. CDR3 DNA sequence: TGCGCCAGCAGCCCGGGACAGGGTAACTATGGCTACACCTTC. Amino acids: CASSPGQGNYGYTF.

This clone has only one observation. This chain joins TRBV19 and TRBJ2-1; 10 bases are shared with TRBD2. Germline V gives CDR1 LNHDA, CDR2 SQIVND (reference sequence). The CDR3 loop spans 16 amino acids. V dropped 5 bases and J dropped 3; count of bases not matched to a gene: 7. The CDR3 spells CASSPRTSGNYNEQFF. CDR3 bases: TGTGCCAGTAGTCCCCGGACTAGCGGCAACTACAATGAGCAGTTCTTC.

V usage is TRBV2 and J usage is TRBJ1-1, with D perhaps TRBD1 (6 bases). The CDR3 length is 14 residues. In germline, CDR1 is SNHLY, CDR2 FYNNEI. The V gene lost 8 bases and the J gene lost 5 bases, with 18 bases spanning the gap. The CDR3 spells CASVTRGGRTEAFF. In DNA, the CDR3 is TGTGCCAGCGTGACGAGAGGGGGTCGTACTGAAGCTTTCTTT. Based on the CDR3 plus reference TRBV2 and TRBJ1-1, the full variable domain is EPEVTQTPSHQVTQMGQEVILRCVPISNHLYFYWYRQILGQKVEFLVSFYNNEISEKSEIFDDQFSVERPDGSNFTLKIRSTKLEDSAMYFCASVTRGGRTEAFFGQGTRLTVV.

CDR3 loop: CASSVGQGAGQPQHF. DNA of the CDR3: TGTGCCAGCAGCGTGGGACAGGGGGCTGGTCAGCCCCAGCATTTT. The gene calls are TRBV9 and TRBJ1-5; 12 nucleotides align to TRBD1. The CDR3 has 15 residues. The V segment lost 2 bases and the J segment 6 bases; nucleotides outside the gene matches: 3. Germline lookup yields CDR1 SGDLS and CDR2 YYNGEE.

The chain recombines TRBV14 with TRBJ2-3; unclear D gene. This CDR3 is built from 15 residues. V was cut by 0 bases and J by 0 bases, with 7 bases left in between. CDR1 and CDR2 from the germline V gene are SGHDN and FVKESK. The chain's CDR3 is CASSQETSSTDTQYF. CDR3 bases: TGTGCCAGCAGCCAAGAAACAAGTAGCACAGATACGCAGTATTTT.

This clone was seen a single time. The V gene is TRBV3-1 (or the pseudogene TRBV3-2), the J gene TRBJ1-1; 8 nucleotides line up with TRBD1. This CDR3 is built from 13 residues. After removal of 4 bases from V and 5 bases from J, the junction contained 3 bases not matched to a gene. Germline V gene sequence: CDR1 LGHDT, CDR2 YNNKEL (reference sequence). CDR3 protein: CASSRRQGTEAFF. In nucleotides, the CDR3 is TGTGCCAGCAGCCGTCGACAGGGGACTGAAGCTTTCTTT.

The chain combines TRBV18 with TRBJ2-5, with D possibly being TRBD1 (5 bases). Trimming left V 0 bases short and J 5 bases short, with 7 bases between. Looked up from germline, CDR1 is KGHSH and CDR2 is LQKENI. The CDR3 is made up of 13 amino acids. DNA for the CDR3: TGTGCCAGCTCACCACCTGGGGCCGAGACCCAGTACTTC. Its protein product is CASSPPGAETQYF.

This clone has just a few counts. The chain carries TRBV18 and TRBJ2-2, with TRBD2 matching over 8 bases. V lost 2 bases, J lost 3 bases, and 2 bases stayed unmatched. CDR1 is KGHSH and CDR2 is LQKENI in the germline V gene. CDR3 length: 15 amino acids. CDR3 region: CASSPRRGDTGELFF. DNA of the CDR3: TGTGCCAGCTCACCAAGGCGGGGGGACACCGGGGAGCTGTTTTTT. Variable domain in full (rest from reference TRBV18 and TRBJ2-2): NAGVMQNPRHLVRRRGQEARLRCSPMKGHSHVYWYRQLPEEGLKFMVYLQKENIIDESGMPKERFSAEFPKEGPSILRIQQVVRGDSAAYFCASSPRRGDTGELFFGEGSRLTVL.

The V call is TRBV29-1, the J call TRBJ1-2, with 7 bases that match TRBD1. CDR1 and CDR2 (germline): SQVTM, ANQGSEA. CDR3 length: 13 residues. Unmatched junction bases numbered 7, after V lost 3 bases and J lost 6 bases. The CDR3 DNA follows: TGCAGCGTTGATACAGGGGATCGGGATGGCTACACCTTC. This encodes CSVDTGDRDGYTF. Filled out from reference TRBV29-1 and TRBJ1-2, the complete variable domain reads SAVISQKPSRDICQRGTSLTIQCQVDSQVTMMFWYRQQPGQSLTLIATANQGSEATYESGFVIDKFPISRPNLTFSTLTVSNMSPEDSSIYLCSVDTGDRDGYTFGSGTRLTVV.

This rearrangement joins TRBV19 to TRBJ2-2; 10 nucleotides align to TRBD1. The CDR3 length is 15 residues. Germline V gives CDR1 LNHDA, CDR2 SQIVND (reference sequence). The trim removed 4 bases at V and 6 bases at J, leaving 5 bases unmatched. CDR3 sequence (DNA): TGTGCCAGTAGTACCGGGACAGGGGATCCCGGGGAGCTGTTTTTT. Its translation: CASSTGTGDPGELFF.

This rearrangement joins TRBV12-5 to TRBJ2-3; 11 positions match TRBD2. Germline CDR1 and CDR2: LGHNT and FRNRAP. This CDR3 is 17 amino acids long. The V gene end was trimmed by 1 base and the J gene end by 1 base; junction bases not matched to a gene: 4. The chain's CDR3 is CASGLGLTSGGTDTQYF. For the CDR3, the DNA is TGTGCTAGTGGTTTGGGCTTGACTAGCGGGGGCACAGATACGCAGTATTTT. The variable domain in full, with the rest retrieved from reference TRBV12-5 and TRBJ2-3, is DARVTQTPRHKVTEMGQEVTMRCQPILGHNTVFWYRQTMMQGLELLAYFRNRAPLDDSGMPKDRFSAEMPDATLATLKIQPSEPRDSAVYFCASGLGLTSGGTDTQYFGPGTRLTVL.

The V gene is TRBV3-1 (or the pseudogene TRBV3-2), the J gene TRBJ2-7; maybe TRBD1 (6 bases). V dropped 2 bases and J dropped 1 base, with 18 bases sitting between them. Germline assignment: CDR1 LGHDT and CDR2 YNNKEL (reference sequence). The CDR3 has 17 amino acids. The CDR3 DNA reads TGTGCCAGCAGCCAACCAATGTGGCAGGGGATTTCCTACGAGCAGTACTTC. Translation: CASSQPMWQGISYEQYF.

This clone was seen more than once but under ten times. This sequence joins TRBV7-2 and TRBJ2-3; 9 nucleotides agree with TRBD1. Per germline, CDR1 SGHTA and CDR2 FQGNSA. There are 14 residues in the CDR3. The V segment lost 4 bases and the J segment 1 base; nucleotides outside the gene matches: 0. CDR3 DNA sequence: TGTGCCAGCAGCTGGACAGGGGGCACAGATACGCAGTATTTT. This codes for CASSWTGGTDTQYF.

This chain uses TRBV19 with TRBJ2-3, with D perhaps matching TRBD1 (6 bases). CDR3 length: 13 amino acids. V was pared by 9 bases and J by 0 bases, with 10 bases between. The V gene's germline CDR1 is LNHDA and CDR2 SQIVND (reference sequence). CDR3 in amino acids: CASTGFSTDTQYF. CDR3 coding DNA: TGTGCCAGCACAGGGTTCAGCACAGATACGCAGTATTTT. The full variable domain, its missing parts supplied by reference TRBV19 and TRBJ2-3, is DGGITQSPKYLFRKEGQNVTLSCEQNLNHDAMYWYRQDPGQGLRLIYYSQIVNDFQKGDIAEGYSVSREKKESFPLTVTSAQKNPTAFYLCASTGFSTDTQYFGPGTRLTVL.

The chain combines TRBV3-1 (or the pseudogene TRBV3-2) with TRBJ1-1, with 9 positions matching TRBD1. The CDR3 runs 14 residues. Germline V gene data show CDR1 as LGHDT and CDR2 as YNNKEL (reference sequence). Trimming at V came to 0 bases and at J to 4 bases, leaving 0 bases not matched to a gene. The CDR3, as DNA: TGTGCCAGCAGCCAAGAGACAGGGGGCACTGAAGCTTTCTTT. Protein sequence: CASSQETGGTEAFF.

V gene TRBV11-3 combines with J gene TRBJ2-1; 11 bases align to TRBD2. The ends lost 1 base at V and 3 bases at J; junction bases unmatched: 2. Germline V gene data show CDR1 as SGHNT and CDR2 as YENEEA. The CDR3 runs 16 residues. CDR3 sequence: CASSLGGTSGYNEQFF. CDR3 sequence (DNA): TGTGCCAGCAGCTTAGGTGGGACTAGCGGCTACAATGAGCAGTTCTTC.

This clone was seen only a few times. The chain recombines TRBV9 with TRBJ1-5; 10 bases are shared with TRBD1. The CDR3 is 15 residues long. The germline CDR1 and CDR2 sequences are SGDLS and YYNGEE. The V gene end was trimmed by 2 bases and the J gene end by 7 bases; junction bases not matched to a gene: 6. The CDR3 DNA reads TGTGCCAGCAGCGTTGGACAGGGGGAAGGGCAGCCCCAGCATTTT. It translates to CASSVGQGEGQPQHF.

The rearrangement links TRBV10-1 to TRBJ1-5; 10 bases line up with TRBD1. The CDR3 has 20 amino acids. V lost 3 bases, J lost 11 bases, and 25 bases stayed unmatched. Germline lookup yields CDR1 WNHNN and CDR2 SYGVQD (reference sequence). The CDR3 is CASSDRWDRGPGFTHLAQHF. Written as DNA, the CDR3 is TGCGCCAGCAGTGATCGGTGGGACAGGGGACCGGGATTTACCCATTTGGCCCAGCATTTT.

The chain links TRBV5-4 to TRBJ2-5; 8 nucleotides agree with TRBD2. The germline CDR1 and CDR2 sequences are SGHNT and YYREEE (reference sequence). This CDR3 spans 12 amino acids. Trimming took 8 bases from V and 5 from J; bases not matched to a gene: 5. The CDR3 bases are TGTGCCAGGAGGACTAGCCCGGAGACCCAGTACTTC. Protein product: CARRTSPETQYF.

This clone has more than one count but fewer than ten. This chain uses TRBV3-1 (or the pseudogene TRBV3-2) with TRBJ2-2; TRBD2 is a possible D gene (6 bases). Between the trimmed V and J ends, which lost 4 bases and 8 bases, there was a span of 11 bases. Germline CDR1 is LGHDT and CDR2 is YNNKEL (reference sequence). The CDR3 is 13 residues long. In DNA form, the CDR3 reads TGTGCCAGCAGCCGCCCGGAGGGTGGGGAGCTGTTTTTT. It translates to CASSRPEGGELFF.

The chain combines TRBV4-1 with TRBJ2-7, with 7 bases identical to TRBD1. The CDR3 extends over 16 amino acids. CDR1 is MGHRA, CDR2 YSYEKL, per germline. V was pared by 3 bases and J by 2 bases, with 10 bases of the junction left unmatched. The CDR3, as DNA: TGCGCCAGCAGCCAGAGGTTGACAGGGCTCACCTACGAGCAGTACTTC. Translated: CASSQRLTGLTYEQYF.

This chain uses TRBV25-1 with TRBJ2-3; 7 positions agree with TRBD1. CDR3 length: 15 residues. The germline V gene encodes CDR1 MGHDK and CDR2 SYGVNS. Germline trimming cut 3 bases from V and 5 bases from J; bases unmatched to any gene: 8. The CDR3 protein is CASSEVTGVGDTQYF. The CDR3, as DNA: TGTGCCAGCAGTGAGGTAACAGGGGTCGGAGATACGCAGTATTTT.

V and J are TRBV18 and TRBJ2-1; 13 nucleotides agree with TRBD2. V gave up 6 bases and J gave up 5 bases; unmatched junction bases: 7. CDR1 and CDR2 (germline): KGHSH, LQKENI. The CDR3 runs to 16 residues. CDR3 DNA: TGTGCCAGCTCCCCGCGGACTAGCGGGGGCCACAATGAGCAGTTCTTC. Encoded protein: CASSPRTSGGHNEQFF.